The next 6 T cell receptor beta chains were all read from a single sample in a study of blood T cell repertoires in COVID-19. Measured with immunoSEQ multiplex PCR; TCRdb has only the in-frame clones, and not every one. The sample has around 72,000 clones, roughly 86% seen once; the top ten hold 5% to 8%. Material: peripheral blood. Every receptor here comes from a woman aged 45-60 years with acute or convalescent COVID-19.

The V and J genes are TRBV11-3 and TRBJ1-1, with 7 bases that match TRBD1. The CDR3 is made up of 13 amino acids. After removal of 4 bases from V and 4 bases from J, the junction contained 3 bases not matched to a gene. Germline V lookup: CDR1 SGHNT, CDR2 YENEEA. The CDR3 nucleotides are TGTGCCAGCAGCTCAGGGGGGTCCACTGAAGCTTTCTTT. As protein: CASSSGGSTEAFF.

CDR3 DNA sequence: TGTGCCAGTAGCGTGGCGGGACTTACCTACGAGCAGTACTTC. This codes for CASSVAGLTYEQYF. The chain links TRBV19 to TRBJ2-7, with D perhaps matching TRBD2 (6 bases). Germline CDR1 LNHDA, CDR2 SQIVND (reference sequence). This CDR3 spans 14 amino acids. V dropped 6 bases and J dropped 2 bases, with 14 bases sitting between them.

The chain carries TRBV2 and TRBJ1-2; no reliable D call. The CDR3 runs to 13 residues. Germline CDR1 is SNHLY and CDR2 is FYNNEI. V lost 4 bases and J 4 bases, leaving 10 bases between the germline ends. The CDR3 DNA reads TGTGCCAGCAGTGCTGCGGCCCGCTATGGCTACACCTTC. It codes for CASSAAARYGYTF.

The V and J genes are TRBV11-3 and TRBJ2-2, with 8 bases matching TRBD1. The V segment lost 4 bases and the J segment 6 bases; nucleotides outside the gene matches: 4. CDR1 is SGHNT, CDR2 YENEEA, per germline. The CDR3 runs 14 residues. CDR3 nucleotides: TGTGCCAGCAGCTATGAACAGGGGGCCGGGGAGCTGTTTTTT. Residues: CASSYEQGAGELFF. Full variable domain (remainder filled in from reference TRBV11-3 and TRBJ2-2): EAGVVQSPRYKIIEKKQPVAFWCNPISGHNTLYWYLQNLGQGPELLIRYENEEAVDDSQLPKDRFSAERLKGVDSTLKIQPAELGDSAVYLCASSYEQGAGELFFGEGSRLTVL.

This sequence joins TRBV20-1 and TRBJ2-2; D is perhaps TRBD2 (7 bases). The germline V gene has CDR1 DFQATT and CDR2 SNEGSKA (reference sequence). Trimming removed 3 bases from V and 0 bases from J, with 11 bases in between. The CDR3 has 15 residues. CDR3 amino acids: CSASDGGPNTGELFF. CDR3 nucleotides: TGCAGTGCTAGTGACGGGGGGCCGAACACCGGGGAGCTGTTTTTT.

The rearrangement joins TRBV27 to TRBJ1-1; a weak D match, TRBD1 (6 bases). Between the trimmed V and J ends, which lost 5 bases and 8 bases, there was a span of 15 bases. The CDR3 runs 13 residues. Germline V CDR1 and CDR2: MNHEY, SMNVEV (reference sequence). The CDR3 coding sequence is TGTGCCAGCAGTCCCGGGACACTGTACGAAGCTTTCTTT. Translating it yields CASSPGTLYEAFF.